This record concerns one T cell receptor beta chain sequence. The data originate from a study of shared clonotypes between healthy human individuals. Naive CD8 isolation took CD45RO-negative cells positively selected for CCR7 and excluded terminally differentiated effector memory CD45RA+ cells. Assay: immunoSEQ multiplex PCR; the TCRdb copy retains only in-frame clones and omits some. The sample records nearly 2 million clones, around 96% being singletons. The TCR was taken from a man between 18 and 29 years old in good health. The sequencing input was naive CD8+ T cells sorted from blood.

CDR3: CAISESNRDHTGELFF. DNA of the CDR3: TGTGCCATCAGTGAGTCGAACAGGGATCACACCGGGGAGCTGTTTTTT. The V gene is TRBV10-3, the J gene TRBJ2-2; possibly TRBD1 for D (6 bases). The CDR3 loop spans 16 amino acids. V lost 0 bases and J lost 3, with 11 bases in between. The germline CDR1 and CDR2 sequences are ENHRY and SYGVKD.